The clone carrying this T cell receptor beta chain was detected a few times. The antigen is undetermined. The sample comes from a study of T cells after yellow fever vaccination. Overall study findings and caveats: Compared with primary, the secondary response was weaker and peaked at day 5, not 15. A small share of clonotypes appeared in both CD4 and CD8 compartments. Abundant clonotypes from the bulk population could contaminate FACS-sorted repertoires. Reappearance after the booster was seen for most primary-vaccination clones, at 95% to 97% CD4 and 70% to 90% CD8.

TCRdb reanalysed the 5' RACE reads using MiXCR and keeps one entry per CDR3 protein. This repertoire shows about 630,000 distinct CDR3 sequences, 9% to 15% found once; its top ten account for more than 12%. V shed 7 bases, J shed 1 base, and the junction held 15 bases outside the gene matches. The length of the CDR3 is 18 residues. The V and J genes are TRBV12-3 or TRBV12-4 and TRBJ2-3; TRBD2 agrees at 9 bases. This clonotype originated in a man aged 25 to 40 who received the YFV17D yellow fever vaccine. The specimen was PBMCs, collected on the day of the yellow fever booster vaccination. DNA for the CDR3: TGTGCCAGCAACCTCTGGGTTCTAGCGGGACGGGGCACAGATACGCAGTATTTT. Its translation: CASNLWVLAGRGTDTQYF.